This entry lists 15 T cell receptor beta chains sequenced from one sample in a study of beta chain features in type 1 diabetes. Study-wide points: People with Type 1 diabetes carried modestly yet significantly shorter TCRB CDR3s in all four CD4+ subsets.

Of the isolated RNA, all was reverse transcribed, and so the sequenced material was expressed TCRB transcripts. Sequencing used immunoSEQ multiplex PCR; TCRdb keeps in-frame clones, though not all of them. Found here are approximately 150,000 clones, approximately 13% of them singletons; the top ten hold around 1.4%. Antigens of these TCRs are unknown. The sample comprised central memory CD4+ T cells from blood. The origin of the receptors is a man between 18 and 35 years old with type 1 diabetes.

The chain has TRBV19 and TRBJ1-1, with 8 nucleotides matching TRBD1. The V segment lost 5 bases and the J segment 4 bases; nucleotides outside the gene matches: 9. In germline, CDR1 is LNHDA, CDR2 SQIVND (reference sequence). The CDR3 covers 15 residues. CDR3 DNA sequence: TGTGCCAGTAGTCCGACAGGGGTGGCGGGCACTGAAGCTTTCTTT. Translated, it gives CASSPTGVAGTEAFF.

As to this clone: A much more abundant neighbour one base away suggests this may be a read error. The chain joins TRBV25-1 to TRBJ2-5; TRBD2 matches 11 bases. Germline values: CDR1 MGHDK, CDR2 SYGVNS. This CDR3 contains 17 residues. Losses at the gene ends were 11 bases for V and 1 base for J; bases not matched to a gene: 15. The CDR3 spells CARGPAYGTSGQETQYF. DNA of the CDR3: TGTGCCCGCGGCCCGGCTTACGGGACTAGCGGCCAAGAGACCCAGTACTTC. Based on the CDR3 plus reference TRBV25-1 and TRBJ2-5, the full variable domain is EADIYQTPRYLVIGTGKKITLECSQTMGHDKMYWYQQDPGMELHLIHYSYGVNSTEKGDLSSESTVSRIRTEHFPLTLESARPSHTSQYLCARGPAYGTSGQETQYFGPGTRLLVL.

This clone was picked up a small number of times. This sequence joins TRBV5-1 and TRBJ2-5; TRBD1 aligns across 9 bases. The CDR3 extends over 14 amino acids. V shed 4 bases, J shed 5 bases, and the junction held 6 bases outside the gene matches. CDR1 and CDR2 (germline): SGHRS, YFSETQ. CDR3 sequence: CASSPTGGGETQYF. CDR3 bases: TGCGCCAGCAGCCCCACAGGGGGCGGGGAGACCCAGTACTTC.

This clone was seen a handful of times. The chain has TRBV27 and TRBJ2-3, with TRBD2 identical over 14 bases. CDR1 and CDR2 from the germline V gene are MNHEY and SMNVEV (reference sequence). The CDR3 has 15 residues. V lost 8 bases to trimming and J lost 5 bases; unmatched junction nucleotides: 6. CDR3 protein: CASLGLAGAGDTQYF. DNA of the CDR3: TGTGCCAGCCTGGGACTAGCGGGGGCTGGAGATACGCAGTATTTT.

With regard to this clone: The same CDR3 is also encoded by other DNA sequences in this sample. The V call is TRBV6-6, the J call TRBJ2-3; the D is unclear. The CDR3 contains 15 residues. The germline CDR1 and CDR2 sequences are MNHNY and SVGAGI (reference sequence). The V and J ends lost 0 bases and 1 base respectively, with 8 bases between them. The CDR3 loop reads CASSYSRPGTDTQYF. The CDR3, as DNA: TGTGCCAGCAGTTACTCGAGACCGGGCACAGATACGCAGTATTTT.

This chain links TRBV7-9 with TRBJ1-1; perhaps TRBD1 as D (5 bases). Germline CDR1 SEHNR, CDR2 FQNEAQ (reference sequence). Trimming shortened V by 3 bases and J by 4 bases, and 15 bases separated the two germline ends. This CDR3 spans 15 amino acids. The CDR3, as DNA: TGTGCCAGCAGCTTCCGGGGGACTGGGAGCACTGAAGCTTTCTTT. This translates into CASSFRGTGSTEAFF.

This rearrangement joins TRBV29-1 to TRBJ2-7; either TRBD1 or TRBD2 may supply D (6 bases each). This CDR3 contains 13 residues. Trimming pared 3 bases from V and 0 bases from J, leaving 9 bases between. Germline CDR1 reads SQVTM; CDR2 reads ANQGSEA. CDR3 amino acids: CSVEGGRSYEQYF. The CDR3 DNA reads TGCAGCGTTGAGGGGGGCCGCTCCTACGAGCAGTACTTC.

In this sample, this clone turned up many times. This chain links TRBV29-1 with TRBJ1-2; D is ambiguous. In germline, CDR1 is SQVTM, CDR2 ANQGSEA. Trimming stripped 7 bases from V and 6 bases from J, with 18 bases between. CDR3 size: 13 residues. CDR3 DNA: TGCAGCGCCGACTTCTCCGTTCGGAATGGCTACACCTTC. Translating it yields CSADFSVRNGYTF.

The CDR3 DNA reads as TGTGCCAGCAGTCCACCTAAGGCGGGGACCCAGTACTTC. Protein product: CASSPPKAGTQYF. The genes are TRBV27 and TRBJ2-5; D might be TRBD2 (5 bases). In germline, CDR1 is MNHEY, CDR2 SMNVEV (reference sequence). The CDR3 runs to 13 residues. Trimming removed 5 bases from V and 7 bases from J, with 14 bases in between.

The table lists this clone with a few counts. The chain is built from TRBV29-1 and TRBJ1-5, with unresolved D. Trimming took 7 bases from V and 6 from J, leaving 13 bases between them. Germline V gene lookup returns CDR1 SQVTM and CDR2 ANQGSEA. There are 12 residues in the CDR3. The CDR3 coding sequence is TGCAGCGCGGCGGATAGTGGTCAGCCCCAGCATTTT. Translated: CSAADSGQPQHF.

This sequence joins TRBV14 and TRBJ1-2; 9 bases match TRBD1. The ends lost 3 bases at V and 7 bases at J; junction bases unmatched: 6. The CDR3 spans 14 residues. CDR1 SGHDN and CDR2 FVKESK come from the germline V gene. CDR3 amino acids: CASSQLTGGGGYTF. The CDR3 bases are TGTGCCAGCAGCCAGTTAACAGGGGGCGGTGGCTACACCTTC.

The CDR3 DNA reads TGTGCCAGCAGCCTTATACAGGTCGATGAAGCTTTCTTT. Translated: CASSLIQVDEAFF. The chain carries TRBV28 and TRBJ1-1; D may be TRBD1 (5 bases). The CDR3 contains 13 residues. Germline loops: CDR1 MDHEN, CDR2 SYDVKM. The V and J ends lost 6 bases and 7 bases respectively, with 15 bases between them. Full variable domain (outside the CDR3, taken from reference TRBV28 and TRBJ1-1): DVKVTQSSRYLVKRTGEKVFLECVQDMDHENMFWYRQDPGLGLRLIYFSYDVKMKEKGDIPEGYSVSREKKERFSLILESASTNQTSMYLCASSLIQVDEAFFGQGTRLTVV.

This clone was counted between two and nine times. The chain is built from TRBV7-2 and TRBJ1-1; possible D gene TRBD1, 5 bases. This CDR3 region has 16 residues. Trimming left V 7 bases short and J 0 bases short, with 18 bases between. Germline V gives CDR1 SGHTA, CDR2 FQGNSA. The DNA of the CDR3 is TGTGCCAGCACTATGTCAGGGCAGATTTTGAACACTGAAGCTTTCTTT. It specifies CASTMSGQILNTEAFF.

The V call is TRBV25-1, the J call TRBJ1-6, with D possibly TRBD1 on 6 matching bases. This CDR3 contains 18 residues. Trimming removed 3 bases at V and 0 bases at J, with 15 bases between. Germline CDR1 is MGHDK and CDR2 is SYGVNS. The CDR3 nucleotides read TGTGCCAGCAGTGAGGGCAGGTCCAGGGGCTCCTATAATTCACCCCTCCACTTT. Protein product: CASSEGRSRGSYNSPLHF.

The chain carries TRBV30 and TRBJ1-2; possible D gene TRBD1, 6 bases. CDR3 size: 15 residues. Germline assignment: CDR1 GTSNPN and CDR2 SVGIG (reference sequence). V gave up 0 bases and J gave up 2 bases, with 13 bases separating them. The CDR3 region has the DNA TGTGCCTGGAGTGTTCTTGGGCAGGGGAACTATGGCTACACCTTC. This encodes CAWSVLGQGNYGYTF.